The sequence of this TCR beta chain was determined in a study of T cells expressing NK-cell markers. About the study: Sorted CD3+CD56+NKG2C+, CD3+CD56+NKG2C- and CD3+CD56-NKG2C+ T-cell subsets were beta-chain profiled. Seven sequenced donors out of eight were HCMV-seropositive, one seronegative. Study results and limitations: As a fraction of CD8+ T cells, dominant NKG2C+ clonotypes reached roughly 1.0-7.5% in over 5 donors.

No DNA is given; TCRdb re-called the 5' RACE reads and lists each CDR3 protein once. Recorded here are roughly 380,000 distinct CDR3 sequences; the top ten clones represent 4% to 6.5%. Note on this clonotype: As yet, its antigen is unknown.

Germline CDR1 SGHRS, CDR2 YFSETQ. This CDR3 region has 14 residues. Sample: blood T cells: a sorted CD56 or NKG2C T cell subset, CD4+ or CD8+ T cells, or bulk PBMC T cells (not recorded which). This chain uses TRBV5-1 with TRBJ2-5. The receptor was isolated from a man aged 18-75 years in good health. The CDR3 spells CASSLATLGETQYF.